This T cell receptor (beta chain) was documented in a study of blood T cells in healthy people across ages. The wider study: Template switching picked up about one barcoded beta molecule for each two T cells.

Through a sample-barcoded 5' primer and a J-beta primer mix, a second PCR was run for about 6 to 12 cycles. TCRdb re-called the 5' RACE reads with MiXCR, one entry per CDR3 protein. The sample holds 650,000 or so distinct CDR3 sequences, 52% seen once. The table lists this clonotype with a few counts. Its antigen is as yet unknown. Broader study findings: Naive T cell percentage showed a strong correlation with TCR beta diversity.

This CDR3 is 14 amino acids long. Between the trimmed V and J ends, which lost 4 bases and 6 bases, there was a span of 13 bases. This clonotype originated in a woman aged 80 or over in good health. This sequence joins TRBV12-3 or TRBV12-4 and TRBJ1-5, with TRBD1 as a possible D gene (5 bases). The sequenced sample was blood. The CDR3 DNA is TGTGCCAGCAGTTCCTCAGGGAGGGCTCAGCCCCAGCATTTT. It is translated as CASSSSGRAQPQHF.